Each of the 32 T cell receptor beta chains below was sequenced from the same sample in a study of blood T cell repertoires in COVID-19. Some clones are missing from TCRdb's copy, which holds only in-frame ones; the method was immunoSEQ multiplex PCR. Among fewer than 50,000 clones, roughly 75% were seen once, and the ten largest hold around 40%. Source material: peripheral blood. The receptors come from a man at least 80 years old with active or convalescent COVID-19.

The chain uses TRBV27 and TRBJ2-7; 12 bases agree with TRBD2. Germline V gives CDR1 MNHEY, CDR2 SMNVEV (reference sequence). The V gene end was trimmed by 6 bases and the J gene end by 4 bases; junction bases not matched to a gene: 4. The CDR3 is 14 residues long. DNA for the CDR3: TGTGCCAGCAGAAGGACTAGCGGGGCTTACGAGCAGTACTTC. Its protein product is CASRRTSGAYEQYF.

The chain carries TRBV12-3 or TRBV12-4 and TRBJ2-1; 7 bases match TRBD2. V lost 6 bases to trimming and J lost 10 bases; unmatched junction nucleotides: 9. There are 13 residues in the CDR3. In DNA form, the CDR3 reads TGTGCCAGCAGCCCGGGTTTGCGGGGGGAGCAGTTCTTC. It specifies CASSPGLRGEQFF.

The chain uses TRBV28 and TRBJ1-1, with D possibly matching TRBD1 (6 bases). The length of the CDR3 is 14 residues. CDR1 and CDR2 from the germline V gene are MDHEN and SYDVKM. V was clipped by 7 bases and J by 0 bases, with 12 bases between them. The chain's CDR3 is CASKYRVMNTEAFF. The CDR3 DNA reads TGTGCCAGCAAGTACAGGGTCATGAACACTGAAGCTTTCTTT.

This clone was counted once. V and J are TRBV7-9 and TRBJ2-5; TRBD2 matches at 8 bases. This CDR3 is 15 amino acids long. The germline gives CDR1 SEHNR, CDR2 FQNEAQ (reference sequence). V shed 3 bases, J shed 5 bases, and the junction held 8 bases outside the gene matches. CDR3 residues: CASSLAGGQTETQYF. Here the CDR3 DNA reads TGTGCCAGCAGCTTGGCGGGGGGTCAGACCGAGACCCAGTACTTC.

This clone came up a few times. The chain couples TRBV2 to TRBJ1-5; TRBD1 matches 7 bases. This CDR3 contains 15 residues. Germline CDR1 SNHLY, CDR2 FYNNEI. The V gene end was trimmed by 6 bases and the J gene end by 1 base; junction bases not matched to a gene: 6. CDR3 residues: CASSWTGLSNQPQHF. The CDR3 DNA sequence: TGTGCCAGCAGCTGGACAGGATTAAGCAATCAGCCCCAGCATTTT.

The rearrangement links TRBV6-5 to TRBJ1-6, with D maybe TRBD1 (6 bases). Germline CDR1 and CDR2: MNHEY and SVGAGI. The CDR3 runs 14 residues. V lost 8 bases and J lost 7, with 15 bases in between. CDR3 region: CASLLGRGNSPLHF. CDR3 in DNA: TGTGCCAGCTTGTTGGGGAGGGGGAATTCACCCCTCCACTTT.

This clone was detected once. V usage is TRBV5-6 and J usage is TRBJ2-1; 8 bases are shared with TRBD1. The CDR3 contains 17 residues. Germline V CDR1 and CDR2: SGHDT, YYEEEE. Trimming took 3 bases from V and 5 from J; bases not matched to a gene: 13. CDR3 residues: CASSSPGGATLDNEQFF. CDR3 sequence (DNA): TGTGCCAGCAGCTCCCCAGGGGGCGCGACGCTAGACAATGAGCAGTTCTTC. The whole variable domain, filled in from reference TRBV5-6 and TRBJ2-1, reads DAGVTQSPTHLIKTRGQQVTLRCSPKSGHDTVSWYQQALGQGPQFIFQYYEEEERQRGNFPDRFSGHQFPNYSSELNVNALLLGDSALYLCASSSPGGATLDNEQFFGPGTRLTVL.

The J gene is TRBJ1-6, the V gene TRBV27; TRBD1 matches 7 bases. The CDR3 loop spans 15 amino acids. Germline trimming cut 5 bases from V and 7 bases from J; bases unmatched to any gene: 8. CDR1 is MNHEY and CDR2 is SMNVEV in the germline V gene (reference sequence). In nucleotides, the CDR3 is TGTGCCAGCAGTCCCGGACAGGCGGGGAATTCACCCCTCCACTTT. Its translation: CASSPGQAGNSPLHF.

This chain uses TRBV19 with TRBJ2-7; D remains ambiguous. The CDR3 runs 13 residues. CDR1 LNHDA and CDR2 SQIVND come from the germline V gene (reference sequence). Trimming removed 1 base at V and 3 bases at J, with 7 bases between. CDR3 nucleotides: TGTGCCAGTAGTATAGCAGTGAACTACGAGCAGTACTTC. Translation: CASSIAVNYEQYF. Together with reference TRBV19 and TRBJ2-7, the CDR3 gives the full variable domain: DGGITQSPKYLFRKEGQNVTLSCEQNLNHDAMYWYRQDPGQGLRLIYYSQIVNDFQKGDIAEGYSVSREKKESFPLTVTSAQKNPTAFYLCASSIAVNYEQYFGPGTRLTVT.

DNA of the CDR3: TGTGCCAGCAGTTTAGAACTAGCGGGCTCTGGGGAGCTGTTTTTT. Its protein is CASSLELAGSGELFF. The V and J genes are TRBV28 and TRBJ2-2, with 9 bases aligning to TRBD2. The J segment lost 8 bases and the V segment lost 2 bases, leaving 6 bases of the junction unmatched. This CDR3 has 15 residues. The germline V gene has CDR1 MDHEN and CDR2 SYDVKM.

The rearrangement links TRBV5-1 to TRBJ2-2; possibly TRBD2 for D (6 bases). Trimming cost V 0 bases and J 1 base, with 10 bases left between them. Germline values: CDR1 SGHRS, CDR2 YFSETQ. This CDR3 region has 16 residues. The CDR3 DNA reads TGCGCCAGCAGCTTGGAGGTGCGGGGGAACACCGGGGAGCTGTTTTTT. It translates to CASSLEVRGNTGELFF.

This clone was recorded a few times. The rearrangement links TRBV29-1 to TRBJ1-5; D might be TRBD1 (5 bases). The CDR3 has 13 residues. The germline V gene encodes CDR1 SQVTM and CDR2 ANQGSEA. The V end was cut by 1 base, the J end by 5 bases, with 9 bases between. CDR3 in DNA: TGCAGCGTTGAAGTAGACAGTGATCAGCCCCAGCATTTT. This encodes CSVEVDSDQPQHF.

V is TRBV4-1 and J is TRBJ2-1; D might be TRBD2 (5 bases). Germline lookup yields CDR1 MGHRA and CDR2 YSYEKL. The V end lost 3 bases, the J end lost 0 bases, and 9 bases lay between the germline ends. The CDR3 has 15 amino acids. The CDR3 DNA reads TGCGCCAGCAGCCAGGGCACTAGCTCCTACAATGAGCAGTTCTTC. It yields the protein CASSQGTSSYNEQFF.

The chain joins TRBV23-1 to TRBJ2-7, with TRBD1 matching over 9 bases. TRBV23-1 is assigned to the ORF class and has an uncertain function. This CDR3 has 20 residues. Germline trimming cut 0 bases from V and 0 bases from J; bases unmatched to any gene: 15. The CDR3 loop is CASSQSLVRDRDSFSYEQYF. CDR3 in DNA: TGCGCCAGCAGTCAATCTTTGGTCCGGGACAGGGATTCATTCTCCTACGAGCAGTACTTC.

V is TRBV5-1 and J is TRBJ1-1; 8 positions agree with TRBD1. CDR3 size: 14 residues. Germline lookup yields CDR1 SGHRS and CDR2 YFSETQ. Germline trimming cut 3 bases from V and 6 bases from J; bases unmatched to any gene: 7. The CDR3 coding sequence is TGCGCCAGCAGCTACGGACAGGGCAAATCTGAAGCTTTCTTT. Protein: CASSYGQGKSEAFF.

This chain links TRBV7-2 with TRBJ2-5; weak D call: TRBD2 (5 bases). CDR3 length: 12 residues. V was pared by 4 bases and J by 7 bases, with 10 bases between. Germline V gene lookup returns CDR1 SGHTA and CDR2 FQGNSA. Here the CDR3 reads CASSSYAGTQYF. The DNA of the CDR3 is TGTGCCAGCAGCTCTTACGCGGGGACCCAGTACTTC.

The chain is built from TRBV6-1 and TRBJ1-5, with D tentatively TRBD1 (5 bases). Germline V gene lookup returns CDR1 MNHNS and CDR2 SASEGT. The CDR3 is 16 amino acids. V shed 0 bases and J shed 5 bases, with 14 bases lying between them. CDR3 in amino acids: CASSEARVNLYQPQHF. CDR3 sequence (DNA): TGTGCCAGCAGTGAAGCCAGGGTTAATTTATATCAGCCCCAGCATTTT.

The chain links TRBV7-9 to TRBJ1-1; D unclear. The CDR3 has 12 residues. Looked up from germline, CDR1 is SEHNR and CDR2 is FQNEAQ (reference sequence). V was trimmed by 5 bases and J by 10 bases, leaving 14 bases between them. This chain's CDR3 is CASSLATDGAFF. In DNA, the CDR3 is TGTGCCAGCAGCCTGGCAACAGATGGAGCTTTCTTT.

The CDR3 DNA reads as TGTGCCAGCAGAGAACTCGACAGGGGGGCGACTTTCTTT. As protein: CASRELDRGATFF. This chain connects TRBV27 to TRBJ1-1; TRBD1 aligns across 9 bases. CDR1 is MNHEY and CDR2 is SMNVEV in the germline V gene (reference sequence). The CDR3 sequence is 13 residues long. V lost 6 bases and J lost 12; bases outside the gene matches: 11.

The chain uses TRBV27 and TRBJ2-7; 8 nucleotides match TRBD1. The J segment lost 4 bases and the V segment lost 4 bases, leaving 9 bases of the junction unmatched. This CDR3 region has 15 residues. The germline V gene encodes CDR1 MNHEY and CDR2 SMNVEV (reference sequence). The CDR3 bases are TGTGCCAGCAGTTCCCTTCAGGGGGCGAGGTACGAGCAGTACTTC. Amino acids: CASSSLQGARYEQYF.

The rearrangement links TRBV25-1 to TRBJ2-7, with D possibly being TRBD2 (6 bases). Trimming removed 4 bases from V and 0 bases from J, with 16 bases in between. The CDR3 has 16 residues. Germline V lookup: CDR1 MGHDK, CDR2 SYGVNS. The CDR3 loop is CASSGGLLESSYEQYF. The CDR3 region has the DNA TGTGCCAGCAGTGGGGGACTCCTAGAAAGCTCCTACGAGCAGTACTTC.

The chain recombines TRBV18 with TRBJ2-7; 7 bases agree with TRBD1. This CDR3 region has 14 residues. With 3 bases clipped from V and 4 bases from J, the junction kept 6 bases outside the gene matches. Germline CDR1 reads KGHSH; CDR2 reads LQKENI. For the CDR3, the DNA is TGTGCCAGCTCACCCCCGGGACAGACATACGAGCAGTACTTC. This gives the protein CASSPPGQTYEQYF.

The genes are TRBV7-6 and TRBJ1-2; 7 bases are a match to TRBD1. This CDR3 is built from 15 residues. V lost 1 base, J lost 4 bases, and 6 bases stayed unmatched. Per the germline V gene, CDR1 is SGHVS and CDR2 is FNYEAQ. CDR3 sequence reads: CASSLVQGLTYGYTF. CDR3 sequence (DNA): TGTGCCAGCAGCTTAGTACAGGGGTTGACCTATGGCTACACCTTC. Together with reference TRBV7-6 and TRBJ1-2, the CDR3 gives the full variable domain: GAGVSQSPRYKVTKRGQDVALRCDPISGHVSLYWYRQALGQGPEFLTYFNYEAQQDKSGLPNDRFSAERPEGSISTLTIQRTEQRDSAMYRCASSLVQGLTYGYTFGSGTRLTVV.

CDR3 sequence (DNA): TGTGCCAGTAGTATAAGGTGGCAGGGAGGTGAAAAACTGTTTTTT. Translating gives CASSIRWQGGEKLFF. V usage is TRBV19 and J usage is TRBJ1-4; maybe TRBD1 (5 bases). The CDR3 has 15 residues. V was clipped by 2 bases and J by 7 bases, with 14 bases between them. CDR1 and CDR2 (germline): LNHDA, SQIVND (reference sequence).

This clone showed up just once. The CDR3 DNA follows: TGTGCCAGCAGTAAAGCGGGATCCTCCTACGAGCAGTACTTC. Translated: CASSKAGSSYEQYF. This chain joins TRBV25-1 and TRBJ2-7; 7 positions agree with TRBD2. The CDR3 consists of 14 residues. Trimming at V came to 5 bases and at J to 0 bases, leaving 4 bases not matched to a gene. Germline-derived CDR1 and CDR2 are MGHDK and SYGVNS.

The V gene is TRBV6-1, the J gene TRBJ1-2; 8 nucleotides agree with TRBD1. V shed 2 bases and J 5 bases; nucleotides not matched to a gene: 4. The CDR3 contains 14 residues. Germline V CDR1 and CDR2: MNHNS, SASEGT. The CDR3 nucleotides read TGTGCCAGCAGTGAACAGGGGGCGTTGTATGGCTACACCTTC. Residues: CASSEQGALYGYTF.

V usage is TRBV5-4 and J usage is TRBJ2-5; 8 bases match TRBD1. Losses at the gene ends were 3 bases for V and 2 bases for J; bases not matched to a gene: 15. There are 18 residues in the CDR3. Germline V lookup: CDR1 SGHNT, CDR2 YYREEE (reference sequence). CDR3 in DNA: TGTGCCAGCAGCTCCGATCGGACAGGGCTAGCGTATCAAGAGACCCAGTACTTC. Protein: CASSSDRTGLAYQETQYF.

CDR3 residues: CASSQVAGVAYNEQFF. In DNA form, the CDR3 reads TGTGCCAGCAGCCAGGTAGCGGGAGTTGCATACAATGAGCAGTTCTTC. The chain couples TRBV9 to TRBJ2-1; TRBD2 agrees at 9 bases. After removal of 4 bases from V and 4 bases from J, the junction contained 9 bases not matched to a gene. This CDR3 has 16 residues. CDR1 is SGDLS and CDR2 is YYNGEE in the germline V gene.

This chain links TRBV6-6 with TRBJ1-2, with 8 bases matching TRBD1. Per the germline V gene, CDR1 is MNHNY and CDR2 is SVGAGI (reference sequence). V shed 4 bases, J shed 6 bases, and the junction held 4 bases outside the gene matches. This CDR3 has 13 residues. CDR3 DNA sequence: TGTGCCAGCAGTTCCAGGACAGGGAATGGCTACACCTTC. It translates to CASSSRTGNGYTF.

The CDR3 coding sequence is TGCGCCAGCAGCTTGGAAGAGGTTTGGACTGAAGCTTTCTTT. Translating it yields CASSLEEVWTEAFF. The rearrangement links TRBV5-1 to TRBJ1-1; D unresolved. V lost 0 bases, J lost 5 bases, and 11 bases lay in between. The CDR3 is made up of 14 amino acids. In germline, CDR1 is SGHRS, CDR2 YFSETQ.

This sequence joins TRBV29-1 and TRBJ2-5, with TRBD1 identical over 7 bases. The V gene end was trimmed by 4 bases and the J gene end by 3 bases; junction bases not matched to a gene: 17. Germline V lookup: CDR1 SQVTM, CDR2 ANQGSEA. The CDR3 has 17 amino acids. The CDR3 sequence is CSVASGQLEVVKETQYF. CDR3 DNA: TGCAGCGTTGCCTCGGGACAGCTGGAGGTTGTAAAAGAGACCCAGTACTTC. Full variable domain (outside the CDR3, taken from reference TRBV29-1 and TRBJ2-5): SAVISQKPSRDICQRGTSLTIQCQVDSQVTMMFWYRQQPGQSLTLIATANQGSEATYESGFVIDKFPISRPNLTFSTLTVSNMSPEDSSIYLCSVASGQLEVVKETQYFGPGTRLLVL.

V and J are TRBV10-3 and TRBJ2-7; 10 bases line up with TRBD2. Losses at the gene ends were 2 bases for V and 4 bases for J; bases not matched to a gene: 8. The CDR3 has 16 amino acids. The germline gives CDR1 ENHRY, CDR2 SYGVKD. CDR3 bases: TGTGCCATCAGTGAGGGGCTAGCGGGAGACAGGTACGAGCAGTACTTC. As protein: CAISEGLAGDRYEQYF.